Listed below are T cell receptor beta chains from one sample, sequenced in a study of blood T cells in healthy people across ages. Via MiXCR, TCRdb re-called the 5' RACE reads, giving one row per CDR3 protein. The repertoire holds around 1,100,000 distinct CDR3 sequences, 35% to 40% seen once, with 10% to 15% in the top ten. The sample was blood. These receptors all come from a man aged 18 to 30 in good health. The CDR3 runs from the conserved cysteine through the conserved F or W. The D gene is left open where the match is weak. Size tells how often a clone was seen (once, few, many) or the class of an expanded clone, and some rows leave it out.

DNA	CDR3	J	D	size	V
TGTGCCAGCCAGGGGTTGAACACTGAAGCTTTCTTT	CASQGLNTEAFF	TRBJ1-1	NA	NA	TRBV25-1
TGTGCCAGCAGCGCCCGACTAGCGGGGGTTTACAATGAGCAGTACTTC	CASSARLAGVYNEQYF	TRBJ2-7	TRBD2	NA	TRBV9
TGTGCCAGCAGCTCCCCAGGGGGTAAAACAGATACGCAGTATTTT	CASSSPGGKTDTQYF	TRBJ2-3	TRBD1	NA	TRBV5-6
TGCGCCAGCAGCTTGGATGTGGGACTAGCGCGAAAAGAGACCCAGTACTTC	CASSLDVGLARKETQYF	TRBJ2-5	TRBD2	NA	TRBV5-1
TGCGCCAGCAGCCAAGATATAGGGGTCATGAACACTGAAGCTTTCTTT	CASSQDIGVMNTEAFF	TRBJ1-1	NA	few	TRBV4-3
TGCGCCAGCAGCTTTACGGGACTAGCTCAAGAGACCCAGTACTTC	CASSFTGLAQETQYF	TRBJ2-5	TRBD2	many	TRBV5-1
TGTGCCAGCAGTTTTTCTACTGGCAATCAGCCCCAGCATTTT	CASSFSTGNQPQHF	TRBJ1-5	NA	NA	TRBV6-5
TGCAGTGCTATCGATCTAGGGGCCTACAATGAGCAGTTCTTC	CSAIDLGAYNEQFF	TRBJ2-1	NA	many	TRBV20-1
TGTGCCAGCAGCCAGGCCCTGGACAAAATCCTCTCAACTAATGAAAAACTGTTTTTT	CASSQALDKILSTNEKLFF	TRBJ1-4	NA	NA	TRBV4-2
TGTGCCAGCAGCTCGACCCATCTACAGGGGTTCATGAACACTGAAGCTTTCTTT	CASSSTHLQGFMNTEAFF	TRBJ1-1	TRBD1	NA	TRBV7-2
TGTGCCATCAGTGAGTCCCTAGCGGGGGGCTCCGGCTACGAGCAGTACTTC	CAISESLAGGSGYEQYF	TRBJ2-7	TRBD2	few	TRBV10-3
TGTGCCAGCAGCTTAATGTGGTCCTACGAGCAGTACTTC	CASSLMWSYEQYF	TRBJ2-7	NA	few	TRBV7-8
TGTGCCAGCAGCTCCCAAGCCGGGACAGGCAATGAGCAGTTCTTC	CASSSQAGTGNEQFF	TRBJ2-1	TRBD1	NA	TRBV7-2
TGCGCCAGCAGCCACCTCCTTGGAGGCTACAATGGGCAGTTCTTC	CASSHLLGGYNGQFF	TRBJ2-1	NA	NA	TRBV4-1
TGTGCCAGCAGCCAAGATAATCTAGCGGGGTACACCGGGGAGCTGTTTTTT	CASSQDNLAGYTGELFF	TRBJ2-2	TRBD2	NA	TRBV4-2
TGTGCCAGCAGTTGGCTCCGGGACAGCCGTAATGAAAAACTGTTTTTT	CASSWLRDSRNEKLFF	TRBJ1-4	TRBD1	NA	TRBV6-6
TGCAGTGCTAGAGTTGGGACAGGGAGGAACTATGGCTACACCTTC	CSARVGTGRNYGYTF	TRBJ1-2	TRBD1	NA	TRBV20-1
TGTGCCAGCAGCTTTCAGGGTTCAGAAAACACCATATATTTT	CASSFQGSENTIYF	TRBJ1-3	NA	NA	TRBV7-9
TGTGCCAGCAGCTTAGATCTCGGGGTTGTGGCTTTCTTT	CASSLDLGVVAFF	TRBJ1-1	NA	NA	TRBV11-2
TGTGCCAGCAGCCTCGATCCTGGGGGGGGGTACACCGGGGAGCTGTTTTTT	CASSLDPGGGYTGELFF	TRBJ2-2	TRBD2	NA	TRBV7-2
TGTGCCAGCAGTCAGCAGCGGGGGGATCAAGAGACCCAGTACTTC	CASSQQRGDQETQYF	TRBJ2-5	TRBD2	few	TRBV6-2/TRBV6-3
TGCAGCGTTGAAGGGGGGGAGGCAGGACATTCCTACAATGAGCAGTTCTTC	CSVEGGEAGHSYNEQFF	TRBJ2-1	NA	NA	TRBV29-1
TGCGCCAGCAGCGCGAGGACTAGCGGGTACAATGAGCAGTTCTTC	CASSARTSGYNEQFF	TRBJ2-1	TRBD2	NA	TRBV5-1
TGTGCCAGCAGCTTAGATCCGTCTGACTATGGCTACACCTTC	CASSLDPSDYGYTF	TRBJ1-2	NA	few	TRBV7-2
TGTGCCAGCAGTTCCCCGGGACAGGGGTTTTCAGAGACCCAGTACTTC	CASSSPGQGFSETQYF	TRBJ2-5	TRBD1	few	TRBV28
TGTGCCAGCAGTTCAGGACGGAGACTCCAAGAGACCCAGTACTTC	CASSSGRRLQETQYF	TRBJ2-5	NA	NA	TRBV11-2
TGTGCCAGCAGTCTCCCCGGGACAGGTTTATACAATGAGCAGTTCTTC	CASSLPGTGLYNEQFF	TRBJ2-1	TRBD1	few	TRBV28
TGCAGTGTCTCGACAGGGGGCCGTAGCAATCAGCCCCAGCGTTTT	CSVSTGGRSNQPQRF	TRBJ1-5	TRBD1	few	TRBV20-1
TGCAGCGTTCAGCAGAAAAGGAATGAGCAGTTCTTC	CSVQQKRNEQFF	TRBJ2-1	NA	NA	TRBV29-1
TGTGCCAGCAGCCAAGATGTTTTTGGGGATTCGGGACAAATTGCTAGCACAGATACGCAGTATTTT	CASSQDVFGDSGQIASTDTQYF	TRBJ2-3	NA	NA	TRBV4-2
TGCAGTGCTAGAGGGTCAGGGGACTATGGCTACACCTTC	CSARGSGDYGYTF	TRBJ1-2	NA	few	TRBV20-1
TGTGCCAGCAGAGGACAGGTTAACACCGGGGAGCTGTTTTTT	CASRGQVNTGELFF	TRBJ2-2	TRBD1	NA	TRBV6-6
TGCAGTGCTAGATGGGACAGGGGAGAAAAACTGTTTTTT	CSARWDRGEKLFF	TRBJ1-4	TRBD1	NA	TRBV20-1
TGTGCCAGCAGCTACAGACCGGGAAGTAGGAAAAAACTGTTTTTT	CASSYRPGSRKKLFF	TRBJ1-4	NA	NA	TRBV7-8
TGTGCCAGCAAGGAAAGCGGGGCCGGGGATACGCAGTATTTT	CASKESGAGDTQYF	TRBJ2-3	TRBD2	NA	TRBV7-8
TGTGCCAGCAGCCAACCATGGGAGGGACAGGGCGAATACAATGAGCAGTACTTC	CASSQPWEGQGEYNEQYF	TRBJ2-7	TRBD1	NA	TRBV4-2
TGTGCCAGCAGTCCGACAGATACTAGCACAGATACGCAGTATTTT	CASSPTDTSTDTQYF	TRBJ2-3	NA	NA	TRBV28
TGTGCCACCAGCCCAGGGGTAGGATATGGCTACACCTTC	CATSPGVGYGYTF	TRBJ1-2	NA	NA	TRBV24-1
TGTGCCAGCAGCCCCCTCCAGGGGGGGTCGAGAGGAGATACGCAGTATTTT	CASSPLQGGSRGDTQYF	TRBJ2-3	NA	NA	TRBV7-9
TGTGCCAGCAGCTTGGTAGAGGGGCGGAGGGAGACCCAGTACTTC	CASSLVEGRRETQYF	TRBJ2-5	NA	NA	TRBV5-1
TGTGCCAGCAGCTTAAAGCGGGGTTGGGCAGATACGCAGTATTTT	CASSLKRGWADTQYF	TRBJ2-3	TRBD2	NA	TRBV7-2
TGCAGTGCTCAAGATGGGGTCAATGAGCAGTACTTC	CSAQDGVNEQYF	TRBJ2-7	NA	NA	TRBV20-1
TGCAGTGCTTCCGGGACTAGCGGGACCTCGGACAATGAGCAGTTCTTC	CSASGTSGTSDNEQFF	TRBJ2-1	TRBD2	NA	TRBV20-1
TGTGCCAGCAGCAACACGGGCTTCGGGGAAAAACTGTTTTTT	CASSNTGFGEKLFF	TRBJ1-4	NA	few	TRBV7-2
TGCGCCAGCAGCCAAGATCGGCCTGAACTAGGGGTGTGGGGCTACACCTTC	CASSQDRPELGVWGYTF	TRBJ1-2	NA	NA	TRBV4-3
TGTGCCAGCAGTCCTGGGACAGGGAGATATAGCAATCAGCCCCAGCATTTT	CASSPGTGRYSNQPQHF	TRBJ1-5	TRBD1	NA	TRBV27
TGCAGTGCTAGAGATTTAGGACAGGATTACTACGAGCAGTACTTC	CSARDLGQDYYEQYF	TRBJ2-7	TRBD1	NA	TRBV20-1
TGTGCCAGCAGTTTCCCGAGAGCCAGATTGAACACTGAAGCTTTCTTT	CASSFPRARLNTEAFF	TRBJ1-1	NA	NA	TRBV12-3/TRBV12-4
TGTGCCAGCAGTTCAGAGCGGGGGCTCCTCCAAGAGACCCAGTACTTC	CASSSERGLLQETQYF	TRBJ2-5	TRBD2	NA	TRBV12-3/TRBV12-4
TGCGGTTCCCGGGACAGCCCTAACTATGGCTACACCTTC	CGSRDSPNYGYTF	TRBJ1-2	TRBD1	many	TRBV20-1
TGTGCCAGCGGCTCACCAGGGGAGAAGGTTGGCTACACCTTC	CASGSPGEKVGYTF	TRBJ1-2	NA	NA	TRBV25-1
TGCAGTGCTAGGCATTTATCCTACAATGAGCAGTACTTC	CSARHLSYNEQYF	TRBJ2-7	NA	NA	TRBV20-1